This T cell receptor beta chain was obtained from a study of cytomegalovirus exposure and HLA in healthy donors. In germline, CDR1 is MNHEY, CDR2 SVGAGI. The CDR3 length is 14 residues. V lost 6 bases and J lost 1; bases outside the gene matches: 4. The PCR was carried out with 60 Vbeta primers and 13 Jbeta primers. Profiled with immunoSEQ multiplex PCR; TCRdb holds only in-frame clones, not every one. The table records around 88,000 clones, less than 80% of them present only once. This sequence originates from a woman in her 40s in good health and CMV-seropositive. The sequencing sample was made of PBMCs. The V gene is TRBV6-5, the J gene TRBJ2-7; 9 nucleotides align to TRBD2. The CDR3 reads CASSAGLASYEQYF. CDR3 nucleotides: TGTGCCAGCAGCGCAGGACTAGCGTCCTACGAGCAGTACTTC.